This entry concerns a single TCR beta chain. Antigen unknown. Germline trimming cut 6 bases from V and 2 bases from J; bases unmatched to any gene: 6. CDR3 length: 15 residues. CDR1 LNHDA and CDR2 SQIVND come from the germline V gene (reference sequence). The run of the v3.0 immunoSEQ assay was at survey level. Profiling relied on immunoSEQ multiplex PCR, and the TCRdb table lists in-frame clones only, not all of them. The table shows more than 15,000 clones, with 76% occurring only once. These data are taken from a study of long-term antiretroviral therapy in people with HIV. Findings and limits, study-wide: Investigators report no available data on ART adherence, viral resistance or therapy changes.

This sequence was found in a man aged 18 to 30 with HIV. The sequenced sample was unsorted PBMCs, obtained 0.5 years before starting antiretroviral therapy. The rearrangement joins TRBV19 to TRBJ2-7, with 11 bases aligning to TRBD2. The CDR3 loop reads CASRPTSGSAYEQYF. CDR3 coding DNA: TGTGCCAGTAGGCCCACTAGCGGGAGCGCCTACGAGCAGTACTTC. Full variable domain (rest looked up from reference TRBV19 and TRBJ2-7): DGGITQSPKYLFRKEGQNVTLSCEQNLNHDAMYWYRQDPGQGLRLIYYSQIVNDFQKGDIAEGYSVSREKKESFPLTVTSAQKNPTAFYLCASRPTSGSAYEQYFGPGTRLTVT.